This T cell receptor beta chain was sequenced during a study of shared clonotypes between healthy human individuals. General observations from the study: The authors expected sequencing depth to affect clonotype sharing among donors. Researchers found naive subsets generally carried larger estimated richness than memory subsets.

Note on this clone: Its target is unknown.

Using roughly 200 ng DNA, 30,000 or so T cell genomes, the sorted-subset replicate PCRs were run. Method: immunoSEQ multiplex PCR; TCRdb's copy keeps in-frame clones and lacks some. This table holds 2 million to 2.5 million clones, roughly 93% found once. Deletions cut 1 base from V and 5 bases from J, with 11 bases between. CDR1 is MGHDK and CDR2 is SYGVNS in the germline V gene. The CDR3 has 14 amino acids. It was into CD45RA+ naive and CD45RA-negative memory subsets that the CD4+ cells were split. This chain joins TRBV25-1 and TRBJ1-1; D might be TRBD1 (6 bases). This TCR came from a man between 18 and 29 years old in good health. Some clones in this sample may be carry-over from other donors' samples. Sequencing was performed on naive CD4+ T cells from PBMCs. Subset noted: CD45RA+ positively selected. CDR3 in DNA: TGTGCCAGCAGTGAATCGGGGGCGCGGACTGAAGCTTTCTTT. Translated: CASSESGARTEAFF.